The rows below give T cell receptor beta chains drawn from one sample of a study of blood T cell repertoires in COVID-19. Sequencing used immunoSEQ multiplex PCR; TCRdb keeps in-frame clones, though not all of them. The data show under 250,000 clones, with 85% to 90% seen just once and less than 3% held by the top ten. The specimen sequenced was peripheral blood. These receptor sequences come from a young man with COVID-19, enrolled during active disease. CDR3s include the opening cysteine and the closing phenylalanine or tryptophan. Each record gives: CDR3 protein, CDR3 DNA, D gene, clone size, CDR3 length, V gene, J gene. A D gene is named only where the DNA matches it firmly. Rows may omit the clone size; those that give it use once, few, many or a size class.

CASSASRGSGGGTGELFF	TGTGCCAGCAGCGCCTCGCGGGGTAGCGGGGGGGGTACCGGGGAGCTGTTTTTT	TRBD2	-	18	TRBV9	TRBJ2-2
CASKGQGLYYGYTF	TGCGCCAGCAAGGGACAGGGATTATACTATGGCTACACCTTC	TRBD1	-	14	TRBV10-2	TRBJ1-2
CASSLRREGTEQFF	TGTGCCAGCAGCTTAAGACGGGAGGGGACTGAGCAGTTCTTC	TRBD2	-	14	TRBV7-2	TRBJ2-1
CASSLNAGTYEAFF	TGCGCCAGCAGCCTTAACGCCGGGACATATGAAGCTTTCTTT	-	-	14	TRBV5-1	TRBJ1-1
CAWSGGNYGYTF	TGTGCCTGGAGTGGGGGCAACTATGGCTACACCTTC	-	few	12	TRBV30	TRBJ1-2
CASSFPTSGRGNEQFF	TGTGCCAGCAGTTTCCCTACTAGCGGGAGAGGGAATGAGCAGTTCTTC	TRBD2	-	16	TRBV27	TRBJ2-1
CASSAGLADSSYEQYF	TGTGCCAGTAGTGCGGGACTAGCGGACAGCTCCTACGAGCAGTACTTC	TRBD2	many	16	TRBV19	TRBJ2-7
CASSVLAGVGTDEQFF	TGTGCCAGCAGCGTACTAGCGGGGGTTGGTACGGATGAGCAGTTCTTC	TRBD2	-	16	TRBV9	TRBJ2-1
CSVFDRGENYGYTF	TGCAGCGTTTTTGACAGGGGAGAGAACTATGGCTACACCTTC	TRBD1	-	14	TRBV29-1	TRBJ1-2
CATAVGGNEQFF	TGTGCCACCGCCGTCGGCGGCAATGAGCAGTTCTTC	-	-	12	TRBV27	TRBJ2-1
CASSSDIYLRYGYTF	TGTGCCAGCAGTTCCGACATCTACCTACGGTATGGCTACACCTTC	-	-	15	TRBV6-5	TRBJ1-2
CASSLFPPTSGSIYEQYF	TGTGCCAGCAGCTTATTCCCCCCAACTAGCGGGAGTATCTACGAGCAGTACTTC	TRBD2	-	18	TRBV7-3	TRBJ2-7
CASSAGIGMNTEAFF	TGTGCCAGCAGTGCAGGGATTGGCATGAACACTGAAGCTTTCTTT	-	-	15	TRBV6-6	TRBJ1-1
CASSRGSSYNEQFF	TGCGCCAGCAGCCGAGGGAGCTCCTACAATGAGCAGTTCTTC	-	-	14	TRBV4-3	TRBJ2-1
CASSLVSGVGYGYTF	TGTGCCAGCAGCTTGGTGTCAGGGGTGGGCTATGGCTACACCTTC	-	-	15	TRBV5-6	TRBJ1-2
CASSLAGTVMNTEAFF	TGTGCCAGCAGCTTAGCCGGGACAGTCATGAACACTGAAGCTTTCTTT	TRBD1	-	16	TRBV7-9	TRBJ1-1
CASSYSGQGSYGYTF	TGTGCCAGCAGTTACTCGGGGCAGGGGAGTTATGGCTACACCTTC	-	-	15	TRBV6-2/TRBV6-3	TRBJ1-2
CASSLNGGRNTEAFF	TGTGCCAGCAGCTTAAACGGGGGGCGGAACACTGAAGCTTTCTTT	-	once	15	TRBV11-2	TRBJ1-1
CASSTRDRVGEQYF	TGTGCCAGCAGCACAAGGGACAGGGTGGGAGAGCAGTACTTC	-	-	14	TRBV21-1	TRBJ2-7
CASSLGAVEYNQPQHF	TGTGCCAGCAGCTTAGGTGCAGTGGAGTACAATCAGCCCCAGCATTTT	-	-	16	TRBV7-9	TRBJ1-5
CASSEGGWSNQPQHF	TGTGCCAGCAGTGAAGGCGGGTGGAGCAATCAGCCCCAGCATTTT	-	once	15	TRBV2	TRBJ1-5
CASSPRFNRQLNSPLHF	TGTGCCAGCAGTCCCCGGTTCAACAGGCAGCTTAATTCACCCCTCCACTTT	-	-	17	TRBV28	TRBJ1-6
CASSLSNLGRGLYQPQHF	TGTGCCAGCAGTTTATCGAATTTGGGCAGGGGATTATATCAGCCCCAGCATTTT	-	once	18	TRBV27	TRBJ1-5
CASSLWGTSGEANEQFF	TGTGCCAGCAGCCTTTGGGGGACTAGCGGGGAGGCCAATGAGCAGTTCTTC	TRBD2	-	17	TRBV3-1/TRBV3-2	TRBJ2-1
CASSPGTAASNQPQHF	TGTGCCAGCAGTCCCGGGACAGCAGCTAGCAATCAGCCCCAGCATTTT	TRBD1	-	16	TRBV27	TRBJ1-5
CASNPGGGAGYTF	TGTGCCAGCAACCCCGGGGGAGGGGCCGGCTACACCTTC	-	-	13	TRBV9	TRBJ1-2
CASSLGRQGPILRGYTF	TGTGCCAGTAGTCTGGGGAGACAGGGACCCATTTTACGCGGCTACACCTTC	TRBD1	few	17	TRBV19	TRBJ1-2
CASSPSGTGGLFGNTIYF	TGCGCCAGCAGCCCGTCCGGGACAGGTGGTCTCTTTGGAAACACCATATATTTT	TRBD1	-	18	TRBV5-1	TRBJ1-3
CASSITGYYEQYF	TGTGCCAGCAGCATCACAGGGTACTACGAGCAGTACTTC	-	once	13	TRBV6-5	TRBJ2-7
CASSQEAGQGSTGELFF	TGCGCCAGCAGCCAAGAGGCGGGACAGGGCAGCACCGGGGAGCTGTTTTTT	TRBD1	-	17	TRBV4-1	TRBJ2-2
CASSFGRDTEAFF	TGCGCCAGCAGCTTCGGGAGAGACACTGAAGCTTTCTTT	-	-	13	TRBV5-1	TRBJ1-1
CASSTTSGRRTDTQYF	TGTGCCAGCAGCACTACTAGCGGGAGACGCACAGATACGCAGTATTTT	TRBD2	-	16	TRBV7-9	TRBJ2-3
CASSIRDSGQPQHF	TGTGCCAGTAGTATCCGGGACAGCGGCCAGCCCCAGCATTTT	TRBD1	-	14	TRBV19	TRBJ1-5
CAWSPGTAYEQYF	TGTGCCTGGAGTCCCGGGACAGCCTACGAGCAGTACTTC	TRBD1	once	13	TRBV30	TRBJ2-7
CASRLGAKAEAFF	TGTGCCAGCAGGTTGGGGGCTAAGGCTGAAGCTTTCTTT	-	-	13	TRBV11-2	TRBJ1-1